A selection of T cell receptor beta chains follows, all from one sample in a study of Tregs in tolerant kidney transplant recipients. Profiled with immunoSEQ multiplex PCR; TCRdb holds only in-frame clones, not every one. The sample gives some 240,000 clones, around 82% of which show up once; around 0.61% is in the top ten. Source material: CD4+ T cells from blood. These receptors were collected from a human donor in good health. CDR3s include the opening cysteine and the closing phenylalanine or tryptophan. D genes are given only for firm matches. Clone size is shown for a subset of rows, as once, few, many or a class of expanded clone.

clone_size cdr3_length j_call d_call v_call cdr3_aa cdr3_nt
once 15 TRBJ1-5 TRBD1 TRBV19 CASSMGDSRNQPQHF TGTGCCAGTAGTATGGGGGACAGCCGAAATCAGCCCCAGCATTTT
. 12 TRBJ1-1 . TRBV18 CASSPDNIEAFF TGTGCCAGCTCACCCGACAATATAGAAGCTTTCTTT
. 15 TRBJ2-1 TRBD1 TRBV11-2 CASSQRTGAYNEQFF TGTGCCAGCAGCCAGCGGACAGGGGCCTACAATGAGCAGTTCTTC
few 10 TRBJ1-6 . TRBV20-1 CSAAWGGLHF TGCAGTGCTGCTTGGGGGGGCCTCCACTTT
. 15 TRBJ1-4 . TRBV30 CAWSSQATKGEKLFF TGTGCCTGGAGTAGCCAGGCCACTAAGGGGGAAAAACTGTTTTTT
. 14 TRBJ1-3 . TRBV2 CASSGSGTGNTIYF TGTGCCAGCAGCGGTTCCGGGACTGGAAACACCATATATTTT
. 11 TRBJ2-7 . TRBV14 CASSQAYEQYF TGTGCCAGCAGCCAAGCCTACGAGCAGTACTTC
once 15 TRBJ2-7 TRBD1 TRBV13 CASSPGQGVVYEQYF TGTGCCAGCAGCCCCGGACAGGGGGTTGTCTACGAGCAGTACTTC
. 16 TRBJ1-1 . TRBV6-5 CASSLAGTGRGTEAFF TGTGCCAGCAGTTTGGCTGGAACGGGCCGAGGTACTGAAGCTTTCTTT
. 14 TRBJ1-4 TRBD1 TRBV6-5 CASRGQGYNEKLFF TGTGCCAGCAGGGGACAGGGATACAATGAAAAACTGTTTTTT
. 16 TRBJ1-4 TRBD1 TRBV6-6 CASSNEQGGPNEKLFF TGTGCCAGCAGTAATGAGCAGGGGGGCCCCAATGAAAAACTGTTTTTT
. 15 TRBJ1-2 TRBD1 TRBV28 CANSSAGTGGNGYTF TGTGCCAACAGTTCCGCCGGGACAGGGGGCAATGGCTACACCTTC
few 14 TRBJ1-4 . TRBV7-2 CASSRGPLDEKLFF TGTGCCAGCAGCCGGGGCCCGCTCGACGAAAAACTGTTTTTT
once 16 TRBJ2-5 . TRBV10-3 CAISESRRRSPETQYF TGTGCCATCAGTGAGTCAAGGAGGAGGTCCCCAGAGACCCAGTACTTC
. 17 TRBJ2-2 TRBD2 TRBV4-1 CASSQGASGRVHRELFF TGCGCCAGCAGCCAAGGTGCTAGCGGGAGGGTCCACCGGGAGCTGTTTTTT
. 16 TRBJ2-1 . TRBV19 CASSIEGPLSYNEQFF TGTGCCAGTAGTATAGAGGGTCCACTCTCCTACAATGAGCAGTTCTTC